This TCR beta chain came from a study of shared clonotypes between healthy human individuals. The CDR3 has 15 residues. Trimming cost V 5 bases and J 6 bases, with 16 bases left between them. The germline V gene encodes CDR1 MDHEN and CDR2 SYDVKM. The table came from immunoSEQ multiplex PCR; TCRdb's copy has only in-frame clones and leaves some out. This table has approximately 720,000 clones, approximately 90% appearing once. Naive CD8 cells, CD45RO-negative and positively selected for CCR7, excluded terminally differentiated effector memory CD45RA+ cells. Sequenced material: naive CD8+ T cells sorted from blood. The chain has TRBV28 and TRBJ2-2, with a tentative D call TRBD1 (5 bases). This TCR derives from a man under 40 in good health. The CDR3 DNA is TGTGCCAGCAGTCTATCTGGGATGGGGCCCGGGGAGCTGTTTTTT. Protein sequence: CASSLSGMGPGELFF.